The source of this T cell receptor beta chain is a study of T cell repertoires in cytomegalovirus infection. Turning to the study itself: Recently identified HLA-C-restricted and well-studied HLA-B-restricted CMV epitopes were used. Public TCR beta signature analysis indicated the presence of both CMV infection and matching HLA type.

The CDR3 contains 15 residues. Germline V gene sequence: CDR1 MDHEN, CDR2 SYDVKM. V lost 10 bases, J lost 0 bases, and 17 bases lay in between. TCRdb re-called the reads through MiXCR, storing one row per CDR3 protein. The table lists some 920,000 distinct CDR3 sequences, roughly 31% of them singletons. With respect to this clonotype: What it recognizes is unknown.

The sequencing here drew on cultured CD8+ T cells from PBMCs, taken from culture after CMV antigen stimulation. The sequence came from a human donor in good health (CMV status not recorded). Some clones in this sample may be carry-over from other donors' samples. This rearrangement joins TRBV28 to TRBJ2-3; D may correspond to TRBD1 or TRBD2 (5 bases each). CDR3 DNA: TGTGCCACCCGGGACGGGGATGATAGCACAGATACGCAGTATTTT. It specifies CATRDGDDSTDTQYF.